The T cell receptor (beta chain) under discussion was sequenced for a study of shared clonotypes between healthy human individuals. Study context: Per donor, three plates held CD4 naive cells, three held CD4 memory, two held CD8 naive and one held CD8 memory.

CDR3 size: 13 residues. V was pared by 5 bases and J by 7 bases, with 4 bases of the junction left unmatched. Germline-derived CDR1 and CDR2 are SGHNT and YYREEE (reference sequence). TCRdb keeps only in-frame clones here, not all; method: immunoSEQ multiplex PCR. The sample includes roughly 1.5 million clones, roughly 98% of them seen just once. The sequencing sample was made of naive CD4+ T cells sorted from blood. The subset is: CD45RA+ positively selected. The source is a man aged 25 to 40 in good health. The chain couples TRBV5-4 to TRBJ2-1; 9 positions agree with TRBD1. The CDR3 loop is CASSFDRGNEQFF. CDR3 coding DNA: TGTGCCAGCAGTTTCGACAGGGGGAATGAGCAGTTCTTC.